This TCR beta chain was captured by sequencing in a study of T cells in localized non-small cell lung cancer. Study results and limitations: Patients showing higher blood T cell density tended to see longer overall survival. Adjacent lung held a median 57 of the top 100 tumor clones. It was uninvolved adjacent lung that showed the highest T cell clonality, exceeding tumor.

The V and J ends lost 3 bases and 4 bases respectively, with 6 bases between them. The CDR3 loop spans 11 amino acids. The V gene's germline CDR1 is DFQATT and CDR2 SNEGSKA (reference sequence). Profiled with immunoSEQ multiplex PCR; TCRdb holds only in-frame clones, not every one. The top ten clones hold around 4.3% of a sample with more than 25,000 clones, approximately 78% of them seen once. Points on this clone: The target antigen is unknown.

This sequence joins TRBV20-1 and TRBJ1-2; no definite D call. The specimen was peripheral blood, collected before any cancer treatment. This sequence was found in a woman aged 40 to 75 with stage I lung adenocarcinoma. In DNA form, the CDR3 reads TGCAGTGCTAGTCCATCCTATGGCTACACCTTC. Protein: CSASPSYGYTF.